These T cell receptor beta chains were read from a single sample in a study of identical twins. TCRdb re-called the 5' RACE reads through MiXCR, storing one row per CDR3 protein. The top ten clones hold around 1.5% of a sample with nearly 900,000 distinct CDR3 sequences, approximately 13% of them seen once. The sample was also reused in another study, on yellow fever vaccine responses in identical twins.

Material: PBMCs. Source of these receptors: a woman aged 18-30 years in good health. The CDR3 runs from the conserved cysteine through the conserved F or W. D genes are given only for firm matches. Some rows mark clone size as missing; the rest say once, few, many or name a class of expanded clone.

D: NA
V: TRBV28
J: TRBJ2-1
size: NA
DNA: TGTGCCAGCAGCTCAGGGGCGATTTCCTACAATGAGCAGTTCTTC
CDR3: CASSSGAISYNEQFF

D: TRBD2
V: TRBV11-2
J: TRBJ2-1
size: few
DNA: TGTGCCAGCAGCTTAGTCGGTGGGACTACAAATGAGCAGTTCTTC
CDR3: CASSLVGGTTNEQFF

D: NA
V: TRBV5-1
J: TRBJ1-1
size: many
DNA: TGCGCCAGCAGCTTGGCCTTCGGATTTAACACTGAAGCTTTCTTT
CDR3: CASSLAFGFNTEAFF

D: NA
V: TRBV28
J: TRBJ2-3
size: many
DNA: TGTGCCAGCAGTTTCCGGGGGCTAAGGGGTACGCAGTATTTT
CDR3: CASSFRGLRGTQYF

D: TRBD2
V: TRBV20-1
J: TRBJ2-1
size: NA
DNA: TGCAGTGCTAGAGATTTATGGGGGGGTCCGCAGTTCTTC
CDR3: CSARDLWGGPQFF

D: NA
V: TRBV19
J: TRBJ2-1
size: NA
DNA: TGTGCCAGTAGTCACGGGGACTACAATGAGCAGTTCTTC
CDR3: CASSHGDYNEQFF

D: NA
V: TRBV28
J: TRBJ2-7
size: many
DNA: TGTGCCAGCAGTTCCGCCGGGACACCAGCCTACGAGCAGTACTTC
CDR3: CASSSAGTPAYEQYF

D: NA
V: TRBV5-1
J: TRBJ2-2
size: NA
DNA: TGCGCCAGCAGCTCCCCGGGACTCGCCTTGGGCACCGGGGAGCTGTTTTTT
CDR3: CASSSPGLALGTGELFF

D: NA
V: TRBV5-1
J: TRBJ1-1
size: few
DNA: TGCGCCAGCAGCTTGGCTTCGGACAGCCAAGACACTGAAGCTTTCTTT
CDR3: CASSLASDSQDTEAFF

D: NA
V: TRBV10-3
J: TRBJ2-4
size: few
DNA: TGTGCCATCAGTGAGTCGTTAGGTGGAGGAACCAAAAACATTCAGTACTTC
CDR3: CAISESLGGGTKNIQYF

D: NA
V: TRBV14
J: TRBJ2-5
size: NA
DNA: TGTGCCAGCAGCCCAACGCCTACAGGGCTGTCAACCAAAGAGACCCAGTACTTC
CDR3: CASSPTPTGLSTKETQYF

D: NA
V: TRBV24-1
J: TRBJ2-5
size: few
DNA: TGTGCCACCAGTGACTCGTGGCAAGAGACCCAGTACTTC
CDR3: CATSDSWQETQYF

D: TRBD1
V: TRBV7-9
J: TRBJ2-2
size: many
DNA: TGTGCCAGCAGCCTTGACAGGGACACCGGGGAGCTGTTTTTT
CDR3: CASSLDRDTGELFF

D: TRBD2
V: TRBV7-7
J: TRBJ2-2
size: NA
DNA: TGTGCCAGCAGCTTAGTAAGCGGGGACACCGGGGAGCTGTTTTTT
CDR3: CASSLVSGDTGELFF

D: TRBD1
V: TRBV6-1
J: TRBJ2-1
size: NA
DNA: TGTGCCAGCAAAGCTATGGACAGGGGGGTGGGTGAGCAGTTCTTC
CDR3: CASKAMDRGVGEQFF

D: TRBD1
V: TRBV5-5
J: TRBJ1-2
size: NA
DNA: TGTGCCAGCAGCTCGGACAGGCGGATCTATGGCTACACCTTC
CDR3: CASSSDRRIYGYTF

D: NA
V: TRBV5-1
J: TRBJ1-1
size: few
DNA: TGCGCCAGCAGCGTAGGACCCGCTCAGGCGAACACTGAAGCTTTCTTT
CDR3: CASSVGPAQANTEAFF